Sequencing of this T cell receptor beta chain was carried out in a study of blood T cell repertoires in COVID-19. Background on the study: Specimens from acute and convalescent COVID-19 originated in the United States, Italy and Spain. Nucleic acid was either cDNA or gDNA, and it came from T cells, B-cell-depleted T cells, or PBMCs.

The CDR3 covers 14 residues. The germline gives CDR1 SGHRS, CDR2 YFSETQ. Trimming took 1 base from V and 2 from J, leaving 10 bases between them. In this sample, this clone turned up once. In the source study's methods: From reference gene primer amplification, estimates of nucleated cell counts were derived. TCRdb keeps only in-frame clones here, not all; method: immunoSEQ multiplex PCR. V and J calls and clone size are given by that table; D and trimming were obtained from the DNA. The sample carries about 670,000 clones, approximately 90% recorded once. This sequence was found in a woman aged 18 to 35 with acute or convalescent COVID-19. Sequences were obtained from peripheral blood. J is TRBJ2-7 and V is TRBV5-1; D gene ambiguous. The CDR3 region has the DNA TGCGCCAGCAGCTTGTGGGCAGGCCCCTACGAGCAGTACTTC. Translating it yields CASSLWAGPYEQYF.